This T cell receptor beta chain emerged from a study of spatial heterogeneity in lung cancer. Looking at the study overall: Raw reads showed each unique TCR and UMI combination turning up more than ten times on average.

Individual TCR cDNA molecules each bore their own unique molecular identifier. TCRdb re-derived calls from the 5' RACE reads in MiXCR, one entry per CDR3 protein. There are 65,000 to 85,000 distinct CDR3 sequences in the sample; 15% to 20% occur only once, and 6.2% lies in the top ten. Time point noted: sample taken at primary tumor resection. Frozen PBMC, nontumor lung or tumor provided whole RNA, which was sequenced unsorted. The germline V gene has CDR1 KGHDR and CDR2 SFDVKD. The ends were cut back, 4 bases at V and 5 bases at J, with 9 bases in the middle. The CDR3 has 13 residues. A few counts support this clonotype.

The chain uses TRBV24-1 and TRBJ2-3, with unresolved D. This receptor was identified in a male donor with early-stage non-small cell lung cancer. The specimen comprised PBMCs, sampled at surgery. The CDR3 region has the DNA TGTGCCACCAGTGAAAGGGTGAGAGATACGCAGTATTTT. Translating gives CATSERVRDTQYF.